One and the same sample provided the 12 T cell receptor beta chains below, sequenced in a study of shared clonotypes between healthy human individuals. Some clones are missing from TCRdb's copy, which holds only in-frame ones; the method was immunoSEQ multiplex PCR. Of around 700,000 clones listed, 55% to 75% are singletons. The sequenced sample consisted of memory CD4+ T cells sorted from blood. Regarding subset: CD45RA-negative fraction. Receptors originate from a woman aged 25 to 39 in good health.

The chain has TRBV5-1 and TRBJ1-1; a weak D match, TRBD1 (6 bases). Germline CDR1 is SGHRS and CDR2 is YFSETQ. Trimming shortened V by 3 bases and J by 1 base, and 13 bases separated the two germline ends. The CDR3 length is 15 residues. CDR3 DNA sequence: TGCGCCAGCAGCTATATCGACAGGACGAACACTGAAGCTTTCTTT. Translation: CASSYIDRTNTEAFF.

CDR3 in amino acids: CASSQPDREGTEAFF. CDR3 nucleotides: TGCGCCAGCAGCCAACCGGACAGGGAGGGCACTGAAGCTTTCTTT. This rearrangement joins TRBV4-1 to TRBJ1-1, with TRBD1 matching 8 bases. Germline trimming cut 2 bases from V and 4 bases from J; bases unmatched to any gene: 6. Germline CDR1 is MGHRA and CDR2 is YSYEKL. CDR3 length equals 15 residues.

The chain has TRBV27 and TRBJ2-5; perhaps TRBD1 as D (6 bases). V gave up 5 bases and J gave up 4 bases, with 14 bases separating them. The germline gives CDR1 MNHEY, CDR2 SMNVEV (reference sequence). This CDR3 has 14 amino acids. The CDR3 coding sequence is TGTGCCAGCAGTCCCCTCCAGGGGCGAGAGACCCAGTACTTC. Protein sequence: CASSPLQGRETQYF.

The chain employs TRBV30 and TRBJ1-2; 11 bases align to TRBD1. Germline-derived CDR1 and CDR2 are GTSNPN and SVGIG (reference sequence). CDR3 length equals 12 residues. V shed 7 bases and J 8 bases; nucleotides not matched to a gene: 6. CDR3 loop: CAYTDRGRGYTF. The CDR3 region has the DNA TGTGCCTACACGGACAGGGGGCGAGGCTACACCTTC.

The chain uses TRBV18 and TRBJ2-7; unclear D gene. The CDR3 runs to 12 residues. V lost 3 bases to trimming and J lost 6 bases, with 9 bases between them. In germline, CDR1 is KGHSH, CDR2 LQKENI. CDR3 in DNA: TGTGCCAGCTCACCCCGTTCCGGCGAGCAGTACTTC. It specifies CASSPRSGEQYF.

This clone was seen only once. V and J are TRBV5-8 and TRBJ2-7; D remains ambiguous. Trimming shortened V by 0 bases and J by 0 bases, and 10 bases separated the two germline ends. CDR3 length: 15 amino acids. Germline CDR1 is SGHTS and CDR2 is YDEGEE. This CDR3 reads CASSLAVGLSYEQYF. CDR3 DNA: TGTGCCAGCAGCTTGGCGGTCGGGCTCTCCTACGAGCAGTACTTC.

There are a few counts of this clone. The V gene is TRBV28, the J gene TRBJ2-1; no firm D call. Trimming took 7 bases from V and 7 from J, leaving 17 bases between them. In germline, CDR1 is MDHEN, CDR2 SYDVKM. The CDR3 runs to 14 residues. The CDR3 loop is CASNMVGLRNEQFF. CDR3 DNA sequence: TGTGCCAGCAATATGGTGGGCTTAAGAAATGAGCAGTTCTTC.

The CDR3 region has the DNA TGTGCCAGCAGTTTATCCGGCCTAGGGGGTTACGAGCAGTACTTC. It translates to CASSLSGLGGYEQYF. The chain is built from TRBV27 and TRBJ2-7, with D possibly being TRBD1 (6 bases). Per the germline V gene, CDR1 is MNHEY and CDR2 is SMNVEV (reference sequence). The CDR3 covers 15 residues. Trimming left V 0 bases short and J 4 bases short, with 13 bases between.

The chain couples TRBV5-1 to TRBJ1-2; TRBD1 matches at 8 bases. This CDR3 has 15 amino acids. Germline V gene sequence: CDR1 SGHRS, CDR2 YFSETQ. Trimming removed 3 bases from V and 1 base from J; junction bases left unmatched: 5. The CDR3 DNA sequence: TGCGCCAGCAGCTGGGGGACAGGTATTAACTATGGCTACACCTTC. It specifies CASSWGTGINYGYTF.

This clone was seen repeatedly, ten times or more. The J gene is TRBJ1-5, the V gene TRBV11-3; D is unresolved. Trimming stripped 3 bases from V and 0 bases from J, with 9 bases between. Germline V gives CDR1 SGHNT, CDR2 YENEEA. This CDR3 contains 15 residues. In DNA form, the CDR3 reads TGTGCCAGCAGCTTGGTAAGGGTTAGCAATCAGCCCCAGCATTTT. Translated, it gives CASSLVRVSNQPQHF.

The J gene is TRBJ2-7, the V gene TRBV5-4; D is possibly TRBD2 (5 bases). The CDR3 has 15 amino acids. Trimming stripped 4 bases from V and 2 bases from J, with 16 bases between. The germline V gene has CDR1 SGHNT and CDR2 YYREEE (reference sequence). In DNA, the CDR3 is TGTGCCAGCAGCCTCGGAGGTGGGAGCCCCTACGAGCAGTACTTC. It encodes CASSLGGGSPYEQYF. Looking up the rest from reference TRBV5-4 and TRBJ2-7 gives the full variable domain: ETGVTQSPTHLIKTRGQQVTLRCSSQSGHNTVSWYQQALGQGPQFIFQYYREEENGRGNFPPRFSGLQFPNYSSELNVNALELDDSALYLCASSLGGGSPYEQYFGPGTRLTVT.

The chain joins TRBV6-6 to TRBJ1-5, with D possibly being TRBD1 (5 bases). Germline CDR1 MNHNY, CDR2 SVGAGI (reference sequence). Trimming took off 0 bases at V and 11 bases at J, with 11 bases between the two ends. CDR3 size: 13 residues. CDR3 bases: TGTGCCAGCAGTTACTCACAGGTCCAGGCCCAGCATTTT. It translates to CASSYSQVQAQHF.